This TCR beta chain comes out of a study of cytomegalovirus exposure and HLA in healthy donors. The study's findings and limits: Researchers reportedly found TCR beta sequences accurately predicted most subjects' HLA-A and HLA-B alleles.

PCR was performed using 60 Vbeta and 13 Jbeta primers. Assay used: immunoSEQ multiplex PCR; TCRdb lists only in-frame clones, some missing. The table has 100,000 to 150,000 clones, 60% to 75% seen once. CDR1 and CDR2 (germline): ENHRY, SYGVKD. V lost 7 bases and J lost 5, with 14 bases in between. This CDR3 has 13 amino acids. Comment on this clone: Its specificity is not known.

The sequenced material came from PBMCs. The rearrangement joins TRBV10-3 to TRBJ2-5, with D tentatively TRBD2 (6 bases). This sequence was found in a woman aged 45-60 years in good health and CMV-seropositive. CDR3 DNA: TGTGCCATCACCGAGGGACTCTGGGAGACCCAGTACTTC. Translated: CAITEGLWETQYF.